The 20 T cell receptor beta chains given below trace back to one sample, sequenced in a study of shared clonotypes between healthy human individuals. Sequencing used immunoSEQ multiplex PCR; TCRdb keeps in-frame clones, though not all of them. Of approximately 2,000,000 clones listed, 80% to 95% are singletons. The naive CD8 subset, CD45RO-negative cells positively selected for CCR7, excluded terminally differentiated effector memory CD45RA+ cells. Material: naive CD8+ T cells from PBMCs. Receptor source: a young man in good health. Some clones in this sample may be carry-over from other donors' samples.

This chain links TRBV7-8 with TRBJ2-1, with 10 bases that match TRBD2. V lost 0 bases to trimming and J lost 14 bases; unmatched junction nucleotides: 7. Germline V gene data show CDR1 as SGHVS and CDR2 as FQNEAQ. CDR3 length: 14 residues. The DNA of the CDR3 is TGTGCCAGCAGCTTAGCTGAGGTGCTAGCGGGAGAGTTCTTC. Translation gives CASSLAEVLAGEFF. The whole variable domain, filled in from reference TRBV7-8 and TRBJ2-1, reads GAGVSQSPRYKVAKRGQDVALRCDPISGHVSLFWYQQALGQGPEFLTYFQNEAQLDKSGLPSDRFFAERPEGSVSTLKIQRTQQEDSAVYLCASSLAEVLAGEFFGPGTRLTVL.

This sequence joins TRBV28 and TRBJ2-1, with D maybe TRBD1 (6 bases). CDR3 size: 13 residues. V lost 6 bases and J lost 7, with 13 bases in between. In germline, CDR1 is MDHEN, CDR2 SYDVKM. CDR3 bases: TGTGCCAGCAGCCCACAGGGCGCGAATGAGCAGTTCTTC. Amino acids: CASSPQGANEQFF. Full variable domain (outside the CDR3, taken from reference TRBV28 and TRBJ2-1): DVKVTQSSRYLVKRTGEKVFLECVQDMDHENMFWYRQDPGLGLRLIYFSYDVKMKEKGDIPEGYSVSREKKERFSLILESASTNQTSMYLCASSPQGANEQFFGPGTRLTVL.

This clone appeared once. V usage is TRBV7-9 and J usage is TRBJ2-2; 9 nucleotides match TRBD2. The ends lost 5 bases at V and 4 bases at J; junction bases unmatched: 8. The CDR3 covers 16 residues. From germline, CDR1 is SEHNR and CDR2 FQNEAQ (reference sequence). The chain's CDR3 is CASSPRSGRRTGELFF. The CDR3 DNA reads as TGTGCCAGCAGCCCCCGAAGCGGGAGGCGCACCGGGGAGCTGTTTTTT.

CDR3 nucleotide sequence: TGTGCCAGCAGCTTCCCACAGGGGAGAGAGACCCAGTACTTC. It yields the protein CASSFPQGRETQYF. This chain joins TRBV13 and TRBJ2-5, with 7 bases identical to TRBD1. The V gene's germline CDR1 is PRHDT and CDR2 FYEKMQ (reference sequence). The junction had 5 bases not matched to a gene; V was cut back by 3 bases and J by 4 bases. CDR3 length: 14 amino acids.

The chain uses TRBV29-1 and TRBJ1-2; D might be TRBD1 (5 bases). In germline, CDR1 is SQVTM, CDR2 ANQGSEA. Trimming pared 3 bases from V and 6 bases from J, leaving 11 bases between. CDR3 length: 12 residues. As DNA, the CDR3 is TGCAGCGTTGAGGAGGGGAACGATGGCTACACCTTC. It translates to CSVEEGNDGYTF. The full variable domain, rest sourced from reference TRBV29-1 and TRBJ1-2, is SAVISQKPSRDICQRGTSLTIQCQVDSQVTMMFWYRQQPGQSLTLIATANQGSEATYESGFVIDKFPISRPNLTFSTLTVSNMSPEDSSIYLCSVEEGNDGYTFGSGTRLTVV.

The V and J genes are TRBV9 and TRBJ2-7; 11 nucleotides match TRBD2. V gave up 3 bases and J gave up 5 bases; unmatched junction bases: 7. The germline V gene encodes CDR1 SGDLS and CDR2 YYNGEE. The CDR3 loop spans 15 amino acids. This CDR3 reads CASSATSGSIHEQYF. In DNA form, the CDR3 reads TGTGCCAGCAGCGCAACTAGCGGGAGCATCCACGAGCAGTACTTC.

The chain carries TRBV11-2 and TRBJ2-4, with 11 positions matching TRBD2. The CDR3 length is 16 residues. The germline CDR1 and CDR2 sequences are SGHAT and FQNNGV. The V gene end was trimmed by 4 bases and the J gene end by 11 bases; junction bases not matched to a gene: 13. In DNA, the CDR3 is TGTGCCAGCAGCTCCCTATTAGCGGGAGGGGGGGAGCTTCAGTACTTC. It translates to CASSSLLAGGGELQYF. Based on the CDR3 plus reference TRBV11-2 and TRBJ2-4, the full variable domain is EAGVAQSPRYKIIEKRQSVAFWCNPISGHATLYWYQQILGQGPKLLIQFQNNGVVDDSQLPKDRFSAERLKGVDSTLKIQPAKLEDSAVYLCASSSLLAGGGELQYFGAGTRLSVL.

This clone appeared a single time. This chain connects TRBV6-1 to TRBJ2-7, with D perhaps TRBD1 (6 bases). The CDR3 contains 13 residues. The germline CDR1 and CDR2 sequences are MNHNS and SASEGT. V was trimmed by 6 bases and J by 3 bases, leaving 12 bases between them. The CDR3 DNA sequence: TGTGCCAGCAGCATTGCGACAGGCTACGAGCAGTACTTC. Amino acid sequence: CASSIATGYEQYF.

This chain links TRBV10-3 with TRBJ2-7; possible D gene TRBD2, 5 bases. Germline CDR1 ENHRY, CDR2 SYGVKD. CDR3 size: 15 residues. Trimming left V 0 bases short and J 2 bases short, with 11 bases between. This chain's CDR3 is CAISESGVGTYEQYF. Written as DNA, the CDR3 is TGTGCCATCAGTGAGTCCGGGGTGGGTACCTACGAGCAGTACTTC.

Regarding this clone: This specimen includes other DNA sequences encoding the same CDR3. The chain joins TRBV7-8 to TRBJ2-7; D not certain. V lost 1 base, J lost 2 bases, and 6 bases lay in between. This CDR3 is built from 13 residues. From germline, CDR1 is SGHVS and CDR2 FQNEAQ. The CDR3 protein is CASSLGRTYEQYF. CDR3 nucleotides: TGTGCCAGCAGCTTAGGACGGACCTACGAGCAGTACTTC. The variable domain in full, completed from reference TRBV7-8 and TRBJ2-7, reads GAGVSQSPRYKVAKRGQDVALRCDPISGHVSLFWYQQALGQGPEFLTYFQNEAQLDKSGLPSDRFFAERPEGSVSTLKIQRTQQEDSAVYLCASSLGRTYEQYFGPGTRLTVT.

This chain joins TRBV28 and TRBJ1-5; D possibly corresponds to TRBD1 (5 bases). Germline CDR1 reads MDHEN; CDR2 reads SYDVKM. Between the trimmed V and J ends, which lost 3 bases and 5 bases, there was a span of 14 bases. The CDR3 is made up of 15 amino acids. For the CDR3, the DNA is TGTGCCAGCAGTTTCACAGGAGGGGAATATCAGCCCCAGCATTTT. Translated, it gives CASSFTGGEYQPQHF.

The V gene is TRBV5-5, the J gene TRBJ2-5; maybe TRBD1 (6 bases). Germline CDR1 SGHKS, CDR2 YYEKEE (reference sequence). V lost 3 bases, J lost 0 bases, and 21 bases lay in between. This CDR3 has 18 amino acids. In nucleotides, the CDR3 is TGTGCCAGCAGCTACCAGCTTCCGGGACATTTGTACCAAGAGACCCAGTACTTC. Translation: CASSYQLPGHLYQETQYF.

The rearrangement joins TRBV25-1 to TRBJ1-1; 8 positions agree with TRBD1. CDR1 is MGHDK and CDR2 is SYGVNS in the germline V gene. This CDR3 comprises 15 residues. With V trimmed by 6 bases and J by 3 bases, 9 bases remained unmatched. The CDR3 bases are TGTGCCAGCAGAAGCAGGGGGCGCTCGGACACTGAAGCTTTCTTT. It yields the protein CASRSRGRSDTEAFF.

This rearrangement joins TRBV7-8 to TRBJ1-3; TRBD1 matches at 7 bases. With V trimmed by 3 bases and J by 5 bases, 7 bases remained unmatched. Looked up from germline, CDR1 is SGHVS and CDR2 is FQNEAQ. The CDR3 sequence is 15 residues long. The CDR3 DNA is TGTGCCAGCAGCTTTGAACGACAGGGCCGAAACACCATATATTTT. This sequence encodes CASSFERQGRNTIYF.

CDR3 residues: CASSKGPSGHTEAFF. In DNA form, the CDR3 reads TGTGCCAGTAGTAAGGGCCCGTCGGGGCACACTGAAGCTTTCTTT. The J gene is TRBJ1-1, the V gene TRBV19; TRBD1 might be the D (5 bases). This CDR3 is 15 amino acids long. CDR1 and CDR2 from the germline V gene are LNHDA and SQIVND (reference sequence). V lost 4 bases to trimming and J lost 3 bases, with 15 bases between them. Together with reference TRBV19 and TRBJ1-1, the CDR3 gives the full variable domain: DGGITQSPKYLFRKEGQNVTLSCEQNLNHDAMYWYRQDPGQGLRLIYYSQIVNDFQKGDIAEGYSVSREKKESFPLTVTSAQKNPTAFYLCASSKGPSGHTEAFFGQGTRLTVV.

CDR3 sequence reads: CASSQVGYGNTIYF. CDR3 DNA sequence: TGCGCCAGCAGCCAAGTAGGGTATGGAAACACCATATATTTT. The V gene is TRBV4-1, the J gene TRBJ1-3; D not resolved. Germline lookup yields CDR1 MGHRA and CDR2 YSYEKL. The CDR3 is 14 residues long. Trimming stripped 1 base from V and 3 bases from J, with 7 bases between.

The V and J genes are TRBV14 and TRBJ2-7; tentative D call: TRBD1 (5 bases). V was trimmed by 6 bases and J by 3 bases, leaving 9 bases between them. The CDR3 spans 12 residues. The V gene's germline CDR1 is SGHDN and CDR2 FVKESK. The CDR3 reads CASRRDSYEQYF. In DNA, the CDR3 is TGTGCCAGCAGGAGAGACAGCTACGAGCAGTACTTC.

This chain links TRBV11-2 with TRBJ2-7, with 7 nucleotides matching TRBD2. The CDR3 is 14 amino acids. Germline V gene sequence: CDR1 SGHAT, CDR2 FQNNGV. The V segment lost 5 bases and the J segment 3 bases; nucleotides outside the gene matches: 7. The CDR3, as DNA: TGTGCCAGCAGCCCGCTCGGACTAGGCTACGAGCAGTACTTC. It codes for CASSPLGLGYEQYF.

This clone was observed once. V gene TRBV11-2 combines with J gene TRBJ2-7; D possibly matches TRBD1 or TRBD2 (7 bases each). Deletions cut 4 bases from V and 3 bases from J, with 16 bases between. The CDR3 extends over 15 amino acids. The germline CDR1 and CDR2 sequences are SGHAT and FQNNGV. The CDR3 spells CASSWGGGRGYEQYF. In nucleotides, the CDR3 is TGTGCCAGCAGCTGGGGAGGGGGCAGGGGCTACGAGCAGTACTTC.

The chain is built from TRBV5-8 and TRBJ1-1, with 9 bases that match TRBD1. The V gene end was trimmed by 7 bases and the J gene end by 5 bases; junction bases not matched to a gene: 18. CDR1 SGHTS and CDR2 YDEGEE come from the germline V gene. The CDR3 is 17 residues long. The CDR3 nucleotides are TGTGCCAGCCGCACACTCCCGGGACAGGGCCCGCGGACTGAAGCTTTCTTT. The encoded protein is CASRTLPGQGPRTEAFF. The full variable domain, rest sourced from reference TRBV5-8 and TRBJ1-1, is EAGVTQSPTHLIKTRGQQATLRCSPISGHTSVYWYQQALGLGLQFLLWYDEGEERNRGNFPPRFSGRQFPNYSSELNVNALELEDSALYLCASRTLPGQGPRTEAFFGQGTRLTVV.